This T cell receptor (beta chain) was recovered during a study of shared clonotypes between healthy human individuals. The CDR3 runs 13 residues. Germline V lookup: CDR1 SEHNR, CDR2 FQNEAQ (reference sequence). V was pared by 3 bases and J by 7 bases, with 13 bases between. Produced via immunoSEQ multiplex PCR; TCRdb's table is partial and in-frame only. The sample has more than 2 million clones, just over 90% seen once; the top ten hold over 1.5%. Positive CCR7 selection of CD45RO-negative cells yielded the naive CD8 cells, and terminally differentiated effector memory CD45RA+ cells were excluded. This rearrangement joins TRBV7-9 to TRBJ2-7; D might be TRBD2 (5 bases). The sequenced sample was naive CD8+ T cells from PBMCs. The receptor was derived from a man aged 18 to 29 in good health. Some clones in this sample may be carry-over from other donors' samples. DNA for the CDR3: TGTGCCAGCAGCTTCGGACCTACGGGGGAGCAGTACTTC. Translation: CASSFGPTGEQYF.